This T cell receptor (beta chain) was documented in a study of naive and memory T cell subsets. This CDR3 has 15 amino acids. CDR1 is MDHEN and CDR2 is SYDVKM in the germline V gene. After removal of 5 bases from V and 7 bases from J, the junction contained 11 bases not matched to a gene. Overall study findings and caveats: Clonotypes here are unpaired alpha or beta chain sequences. Naive and memory repertoire findings lacked a ground truth for validation.

Both TRBC1 and TRBC2 were covered by a beta constant-region primer of two equimolar oligonucleotides. Ligated cDNA was amplified by four rounds of PCR with nested alpha and beta constant-region primers and SP2. MiXCR was run by TCRdb on the UMI-ligation and nested PCR reads, yielding one entry per CDR3 protein. The table has 95,000 to 150,000 distinct CDR3 sequences, approximately 37% seen once. For this clonotype: What it recognizes is unknown.

Specimen: central memory CD4+ T cells from blood. The rearrangement joins TRBV28 to TRBJ2-4, with TRBD1 identical over 7 bases. The receptor was derived from a human donor in good health. CDR3 amino acids: CASSKTQGFLNIQYF. The CDR3 DNA reads as TGTGCCAGCAGTAAAACACAGGGGTTCTTGAACATTCAGTACTTC.